These 18 T cell receptor beta chains were sequenced from one sample in a study of early T cells in non-severe SARS-CoV-2 infection (TCRdb year 2021). Receptor libraries were prepared by 5' RACE. The listed sequencing device is NextSeq 500. The public sequencing data were trimmed at Q25 with fastp and processed into clonotypes with MiXCR by TCRdb, which kept only in-frame beta chains. All rows with the same CDR3 protein become a single entry with the most common DNA and genes. Here the sample has about 59,000 distinct CDR3 sequences; approximately 10% occur a single time. The ten largest account for 1.5% to 2% of the sample. The sample comprised whole blood. The receptors were sampled from an adult who was a healthcare worker with PCR-confirmed SARS-CoV-2 infection or an uninfected control (not recorded which).

This clonotype showed up many times. The J gene is TRBJ1-2, the V gene TRBV18; maybe TRBD1 (5 bases). CDR3 size: 15 residues. Germline CDR1 KGHSH, CDR2 LQKENI. Trimming removed 3 bases at V and 2 bases at J, with 13 bases between. In DNA, the CDR3 is TGTGCCAGCTCACCGATGCCGGGACTCAACTATGGCTACACCTTC. It translates to CASSPMPGLNYGYTF.

The chain has TRBV19 and TRBJ2-2; TRBD1 matches 9 bases. The CDR3 is made up of 16 amino acids. V was pared by 3 bases and J by 1 base, with 3 bases of the junction left unmatched. Per germline, CDR1 LNHDA and CDR2 SQIVND (reference sequence). The CDR3 region has the DNA TGTGCCAGTAGTATGTGGGACAGGGTGAACACCGGGGAGCTGTTTTTT. It is translated as CASSMWDRVNTGELFF.

This clonotype appeared many times. The V gene is TRBV30, the J gene TRBJ1-1, with 12 nucleotides matching TRBD1. The CDR3 is 13 residues long. V shed 4 bases and J 6 bases; nucleotides not matched to a gene: 3. Germline CDR1 and CDR2: GTSNPN and SVGIG (reference sequence). For the CDR3, the DNA is TGTGCCTGGATGGGGACAGGGGGCCCTGAAGCTTTCTTT. Residues: CAWMGTGGPEAFF.

The chain uses TRBV19 and TRBJ2-2; no reliable D call. The CDR3 spans 12 residues. Trimming took 3 bases from V and 6 from J, leaving 5 bases between them. The germline CDR1 and CDR2 sequences are LNHDA and SQIVND (reference sequence). CDR3 in amino acids: CASSMISGELFF. The CDR3, as DNA: TGTGCCAGTAGTATGATCTCCGGGGAGCTGTTTTTT.

At least ten counts were recorded for this clonotype. The chain couples TRBV20-1 to TRBJ2-7, with TRBD1 matching over 7 bases. Germline-derived CDR1 and CDR2 are DFQATT and SNEGSKA (reference sequence). CDR3 size: 17 residues. Trimming at V came to 1 base and at J to 7 bases, leaving 19 bases not matched to a gene. The CDR3 loop is CSARAPGLPGQLGEQYF. CDR3 nucleotides: TGCAGTGCTAGAGCGCCGGGGTTGCCGGGACAGTTGGGTGAGCAGTACTTC.

This chain joins TRBV6-2 or TRBV6-3 and TRBJ1-2; D is possibly TRBD1 (6 bases). The CDR3 contains 14 residues. V was cut by 0 bases and J by 4 bases, with 9 bases left in between. Per the germline V gene, CDR1 is MNHEY and CDR2 is SVGEGT. CDR3 region: CASSYSRGPYGYTF. In DNA form, the CDR3 reads TGTGCCAGCAGTTACTCGCGGGGGCCCTATGGCTACACCTTC.

The CDR3 loop is CASSLRDFPLHF. For the CDR3, the DNA is TGTGCCAGCAGCTTGCGGGATTTTCCCCTCCACTTT. The rearrangement uses TRBV5-6 and TRBJ1-6; D is uncertain. V was pared by 1 base and J by 13 bases, with 9 bases between. CDR3 length: 12 amino acids. CDR1 SGHDT and CDR2 YYEEEE come from the germline V gene.

The genes are TRBV5-1 and TRBJ1-2; D not resolved. The CDR3 sequence is 13 residues long. V lost 4 bases, J lost 4 bases, and 11 bases lay in between. Germline V gene lookup returns CDR1 SGHRS and CDR2 YFSETQ. This chain's CDR3 is CASSQDGSYGYTF. The CDR3 DNA is TGCGCCAGCAGCCAGGACGGTTCCTATGGCTACACCTTC.

On this clonotype: Possible read error: a much larger clone is one base away. The chain has TRBV7-8 and TRBJ1-2; no clear D. Trimming left V 2 bases short and J 2 bases short, with 9 bases between. From germline, CDR1 is SGHVS and CDR2 FQNEAQ. This CDR3 has 14 amino acids. DNA for the CDR3: TGTGCCAGCAGCTTAAGTAGGAACAACTATGGCTACACCTTC. It is translated as CASSLSRNNYGYTF.

This clonotype was counted many times. The V call is TRBV2, the J call TRBJ1-1; a weak D match, TRBD1 (6 bases). Between the trimmed V and J ends, which lost 6 bases and 0 bases, there was a span of 14 bases. This CDR3 region has 15 residues. CDR1 is SNHLY and CDR2 is FYNNEI in the germline V gene. The CDR3 loop is CASRIRQVMNTEAFF. The CDR3 DNA sequence: TGTGCCAGCAGGATCCGACAGGTTATGAACACTGAAGCTTTCTTT.

The V and J genes are TRBV10-2 and TRBJ1-3; D not resolved. The CDR3 loop spans 11 amino acids. Germline CDR1 is WSHSY and CDR2 is SAAADI. V was trimmed by 8 bases and J by 0 bases, leaving 2 bases between them. In DNA, the CDR3 is TGCGCCAGCGGCTCTGGAAACACCATATATTTT. Its protein is CASGSGNTIYF.

This clonotype was seen only a few times. The genes are TRBV18 and TRBJ2-5; TRBD1 matches 8 bases. J lost 3 bases, V lost 1 base, and 4 bases had no gene match. The V gene's germline CDR1 is KGHSH and CDR2 LQKENI. This CDR3 comprises 15 residues. The CDR3 reads CASSPRDRGEETQYF. CDR3 nucleotides: TGTGCCAGCTCACCACGTGACAGGGGAGAAGAGACCCAGTACTTC.

This clonotype appeared many times. The chain couples TRBV12-3 or TRBV12-4 to TRBJ2-2, with D unclear. This CDR3 has 15 amino acids. The V end was cut by 6 bases, the J end by 4 bases, with 15 bases between. CDR3 nucleotides: TGTGCCAGCAGAACTCCTAATGTGGGCACCGGGGAGCTGTTTTTT. This sequence encodes CASRTPNVGTGELFF.

Ten or more counts support this clonotype. The chain uses TRBV20-1 and TRBJ2-4; D is unclear. Germline CDR1 DFQATT, CDR2 SNEGSKA (reference sequence). V lost 0 bases and J 5 bases, leaving 11 bases between the germline ends. This CDR3 has 14 residues. The CDR3 is CSAREGGRENIQYF. The CDR3 coding sequence is TGCAGTGCTAGAGAGGGCGGCCGTGAAAACATTCAGTACTTC.

In its sample, this clonotype was seen many times. This rearrangement joins TRBV5-1 to TRBJ2-2, with a possible D match to TRBD2 (6 bases). With 3 bases removed from V and 4 bases from J, the gap between germline ends came to 7 bases. Germline CDR1 is SGHRS and CDR2 is YFSETQ. CDR3 size: 13 residues. Here the CDR3 reads CASSWGLTGELFF. The CDR3 DNA sequence: TGCGCCAGCAGCTGGGGACTCACCGGGGAGCTGTTTTTT. Full variable domain (outside the CDR3, taken from reference TRBV5-1 and TRBJ2-2): KAGVTQTPRYLIKTRGQQVTLSCSPISGHRSVSWYQQTPGQGLQFLFEYFSETQRNKGNFPGRFSGRQFSNSRSEMNVSTLELGDSALYLCASSWGLTGELFFGEGSRLTVL.

The chain joins TRBV3-1 to TRBJ2-3; the match to TRBD2 covers 10 bases. The J segment lost 4 bases and the V segment lost 7 bases, leaving 5 bases of the junction unmatched. The CDR3 extends over 14 amino acids. Germline CDR1 and CDR2: LGHDT and YNNKEL (reference sequence). DNA for the CDR3: TGTGCCAGCACTACTAGCGGGGAACCAGATACGCAGTATTTT. As protein: CASTTSGEPDTQYF.

A remark on this clonotype: This may come from a read error, since a much larger clone is one base off. The chain links TRBV2 to TRBJ2-3; the D is unclear. This CDR3 spans 12 amino acids. Germline values: CDR1 SNHLY, CDR2 FYNNEI. The V end was cut by 7 bases, the J end by 3 bases, with 8 bases between. CDR3 DNA sequence: TGTGCCAGCAACCCCCAAACAGATACGCAGTATTTT. Its protein product is CASNPQTDTQYF.

CDR3 in DNA: TGTGCCAGCAGCTCGGGACTCCTCACCGGGGAGCTGTTTTTT. The encoded protein is CASSSGLLTGELFF. The genes are TRBV7-9 and TRBJ2-2, with a weak D call TRBD2 (6 bases). Germline CDR1 is SEHNR and CDR2 is FQNEAQ (reference sequence). Trimming left V 4 bases short and J 4 bases short, with 10 bases between. The CDR3 totals 14 residues.